The 5 T cell receptor beta chains below come from one sample, sequenced in a study of CD8+ T cells in alopecia areata (dated by TCRdb to the late 2010s). To prepare the library, the immunoSEQ multiplex PCR assay was applied. For TCR sequencing, RNA was extracted from every sample and reverse transcribed into cDNA to serve as template. The clones in this table, taken by TCRdb from immuneACCESS, are in-frame only. Not every clone is retained; where verified, under half of the shortfall comes from an unresolved V gene, and the cause of the rest is unknown. The sample table holds over 9,000 clones, of which about 67% were seen once. Roughly 15% of the sample goes to the ten largest clones. Peripheral blood and lesional scalp punch biopsies were obtained from patients with alopecia areata. The sequenced sample consisted of skin. All receptors derive from a human donor with alopecia areata.

This clone was seen a few times. The chain carries TRBV7-2 and TRBJ2-5, with D possibly being TRBD1 or TRBD2 (5 bases each). The CDR3 is 15 amino acids. Trimming pared 2 bases from V and 1 base from J, leaving 11 bases between. Germline values: CDR1 SGHTA, CDR2 FQGNSA. The CDR3 nucleotides read TGTGCCAGCAGCTTATGGGGACCCAGCCAAGAGACCCAGTACTTC. It codes for CASSLWGPSQETQYF.

The CDR3 protein is CASSQDLAGGRDEQFF. CDR3 nucleotide sequence: TGCGCCAGCAGCCAAGATCTTGCGGGAGGGCGGGATGAGCAGTTCTTC. This sequence joins TRBV4-1 and TRBJ2-1, with 9 bases matching TRBD2. The CDR3 loop spans 16 amino acids. J was trimmed by 8 bases and V by 0 bases; bases with no gene match: 8. Germline V gene data show CDR1 as MGHRA and CDR2 as YSYEKL.

The V gene is TRBV1, the J gene TRBJ1-5. TRBV1 is shown as a pseudogene. The CDR3 extends over 14 amino acids. This chain's CDR3 is CTSSQALTNQPQHF. CDR3 sequence (DNA): TGCACCAGCAGCCAAGCGCTGACGAATCAGCCCCAGCATTTT.

This chain uses TRBV4-1 with TRBJ1-2, with a tentative D call TRBD1 (6 bases). The CDR3 runs to 12 residues. From germline, CDR1 is MGHRA and CDR2 YSYEKL. Trimming shortened V by 3 bases and J by 4 bases, and 6 bases separated the two germline ends. CDR3 sequence: CASSQDSYGYTF. The CDR3 nucleotides are TGCGCCAGCAGCCAGGACAGCTATGGCTACACCTTC.

This rearrangement joins TRBV19 to TRBJ2-1, with 13 bases identical to TRBD2. The CDR3 runs 18 residues. Trimming removed 5 bases from V and 3 bases from J; junction bases left unmatched: 10. From germline, CDR1 is LNHDA and CDR2 SQIVND (reference sequence). The CDR3 DNA follows: TGTGCCAGTAGTTTCGGACTAGCGGGAGCCCACTACTACAATGAGCAGTTCTTC. Encoded protein: CASSFGLAGAHYYNEQFF. The variable domain in full, completed from reference TRBV19 and TRBJ2-1, reads DGGITQSPKYLFRKEGQNVTLSCEQNLNHDAMYWYRQDPGQGLRLIYYSQIVNDFQKGDIAEGYSVSREKKESFPLTVTSAQKNPTAFYLCASSFGLAGAHYYNEQFFGPGTRLTVL.